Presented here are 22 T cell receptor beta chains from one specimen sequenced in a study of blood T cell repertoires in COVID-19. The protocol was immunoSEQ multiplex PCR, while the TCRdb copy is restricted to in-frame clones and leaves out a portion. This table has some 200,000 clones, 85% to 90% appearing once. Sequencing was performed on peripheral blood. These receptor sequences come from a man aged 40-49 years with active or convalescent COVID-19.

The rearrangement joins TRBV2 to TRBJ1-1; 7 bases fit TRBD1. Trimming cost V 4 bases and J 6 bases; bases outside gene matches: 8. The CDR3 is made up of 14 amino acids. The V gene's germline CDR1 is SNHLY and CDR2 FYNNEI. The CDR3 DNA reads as TGTGCCAGCAGTGTAGACAGGGTAAGCGCTGAAGCTTTCTTT. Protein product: CASSVDRVSAEAFF.

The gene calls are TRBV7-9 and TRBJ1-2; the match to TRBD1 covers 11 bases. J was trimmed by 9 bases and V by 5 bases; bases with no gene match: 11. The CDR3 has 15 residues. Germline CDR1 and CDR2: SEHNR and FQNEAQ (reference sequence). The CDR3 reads CASSKDPGQGERYTF. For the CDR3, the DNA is TGTGCCAGCAGCAAAGACCCGGGACAGGGGGAACGCTACACCTTC.

Here the CDR3 DNA reads TGTGCCAGCAGCTTTACAGGGGTCGGGGCCAACGTCCTGACTTTC. As protein: CASSFTGVGANVLTF. The chain has TRBV5-4 and TRBJ2-6; TRBD1 matches at 7 bases. The CDR3 totals 15 residues. CDR1 SGHNT and CDR2 YYREEE come from the germline V gene (reference sequence). J was trimmed by 4 bases and V by 2 bases; bases with no gene match: 3.

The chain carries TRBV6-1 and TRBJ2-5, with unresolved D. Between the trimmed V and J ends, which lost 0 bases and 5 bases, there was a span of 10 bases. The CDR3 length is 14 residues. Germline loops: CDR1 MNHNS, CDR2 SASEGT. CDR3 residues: CASSEASLSETQYF. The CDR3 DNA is TGTGCCAGCAGTGAAGCTAGTTTGAGTGAGACCCAGTACTTC.

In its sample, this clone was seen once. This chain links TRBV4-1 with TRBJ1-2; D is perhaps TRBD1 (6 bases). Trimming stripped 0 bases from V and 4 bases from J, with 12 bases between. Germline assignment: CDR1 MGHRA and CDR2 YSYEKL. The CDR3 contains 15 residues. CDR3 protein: CASSQDFVTGYGYTF. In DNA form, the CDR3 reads TGCGCCAGCAGCCAAGATTTTGTGACAGGCTATGGCTACACCTTC.

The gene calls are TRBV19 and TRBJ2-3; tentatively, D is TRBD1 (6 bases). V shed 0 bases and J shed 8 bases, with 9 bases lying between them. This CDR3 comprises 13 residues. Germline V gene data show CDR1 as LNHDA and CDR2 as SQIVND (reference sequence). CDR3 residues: CASSIDLGGTQYF. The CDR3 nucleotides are TGTGCCAGTAGTATAGATCTAGGGGGTACGCAGTATTTT.

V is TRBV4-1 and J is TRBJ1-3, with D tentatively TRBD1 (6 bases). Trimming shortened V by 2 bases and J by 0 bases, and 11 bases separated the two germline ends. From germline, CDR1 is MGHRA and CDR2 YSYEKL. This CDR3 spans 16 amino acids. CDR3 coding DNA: TGCGCCAGCAGCCAACGACAGGCAATCTCTGGAAACACCATATATTTT. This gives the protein CASSQRQAISGNTIYF.

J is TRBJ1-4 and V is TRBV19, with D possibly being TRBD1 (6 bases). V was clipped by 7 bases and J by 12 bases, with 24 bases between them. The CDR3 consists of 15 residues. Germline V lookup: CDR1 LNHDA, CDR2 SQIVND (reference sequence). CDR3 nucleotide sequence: TGTGCCAGTAAAAGGGACGGACGCGGGGGGGGCGAACTGTTTTTT. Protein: CASKRDGRGGGELFF. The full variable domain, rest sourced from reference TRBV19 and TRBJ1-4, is DGGITQSPKYLFRKEGQNVTLSCEQNLNHDAMYWYRQDPGQGLRLIYYSQIVNDFQKGDIAEGYSVSREKKESFPLTVTSAQKNPTAFYLCASKRDGRGGGELFFGSGTQLSVL.

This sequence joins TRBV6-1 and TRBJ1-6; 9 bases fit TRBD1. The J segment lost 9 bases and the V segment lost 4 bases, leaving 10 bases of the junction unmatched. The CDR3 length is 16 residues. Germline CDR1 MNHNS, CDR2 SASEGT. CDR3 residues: CASSVSTGTGRSPLHF. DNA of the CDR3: TGTGCCAGCAGTGTGAGCACCGGGACAGGGCGTTCACCCCTCCACTTT.

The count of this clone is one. The CDR3 coding sequence is TGTGCCAGCAGTCCCGAGCGGGAAATAAACATTCAGTACTTC. This gives the protein CASSPEREINIQYF. The rearrangement links TRBV27 to TRBJ2-4; TRBD2 matches 7 bases. The V gene's germline CDR1 is MNHEY and CDR2 SMNVEV (reference sequence). The CDR3 has 14 amino acids. V lost 5 bases to trimming and J lost 6 bases; unmatched junction nucleotides: 7.

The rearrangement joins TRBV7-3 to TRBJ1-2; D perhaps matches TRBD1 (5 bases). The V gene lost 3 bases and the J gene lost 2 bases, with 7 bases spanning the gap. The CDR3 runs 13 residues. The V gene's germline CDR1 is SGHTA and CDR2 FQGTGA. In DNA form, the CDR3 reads TGTGCCAGCAGCTTCAGGGTCAACTATGGCTACACCTTC. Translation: CASSFRVNYGYTF.

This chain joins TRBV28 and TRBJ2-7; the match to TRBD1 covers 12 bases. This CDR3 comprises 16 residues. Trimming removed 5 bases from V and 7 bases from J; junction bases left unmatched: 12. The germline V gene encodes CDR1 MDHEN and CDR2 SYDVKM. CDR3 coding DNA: TGTGCCAGCAGTGCAGCGCCGGGACAGGGGGCATTTGAGCAGTACTTC. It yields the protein CASSAAPGQGAFEQYF.

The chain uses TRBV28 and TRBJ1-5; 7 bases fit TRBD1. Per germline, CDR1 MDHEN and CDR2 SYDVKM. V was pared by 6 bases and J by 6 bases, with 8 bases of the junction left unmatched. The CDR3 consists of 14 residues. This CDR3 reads CASSNNRGTQPQHF. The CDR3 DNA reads TGTGCCAGCAGCAATAACAGGGGAACTCAGCCCCAGCATTTT.

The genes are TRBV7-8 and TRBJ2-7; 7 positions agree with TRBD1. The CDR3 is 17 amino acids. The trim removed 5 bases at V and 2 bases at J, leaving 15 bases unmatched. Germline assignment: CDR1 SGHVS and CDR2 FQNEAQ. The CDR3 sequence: CASSPRQGDFFPYEQYF. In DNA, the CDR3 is TGTGCCAGCAGCCCTAGACAGGGAGACTTTTTTCCCTACGAGCAGTACTTC.

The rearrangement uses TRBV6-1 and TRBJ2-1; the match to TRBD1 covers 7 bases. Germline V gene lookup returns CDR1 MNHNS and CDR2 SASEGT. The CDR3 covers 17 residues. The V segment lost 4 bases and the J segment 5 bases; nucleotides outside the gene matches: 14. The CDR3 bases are TGTGCCAGCAGTGCTTTATCGGAACAGGGGTTCCACAATGAGCAGTTCTTC. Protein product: CASSALSEQGFHNEQFF.

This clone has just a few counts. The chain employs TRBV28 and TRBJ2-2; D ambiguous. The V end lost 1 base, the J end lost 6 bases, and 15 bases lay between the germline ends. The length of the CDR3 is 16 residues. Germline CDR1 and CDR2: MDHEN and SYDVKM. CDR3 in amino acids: CASSLFQAPMAGELFF. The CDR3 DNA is TGTGCCAGCAGTTTATTTCAGGCTCCGATGGCCGGGGAGCTGTTTTTT.

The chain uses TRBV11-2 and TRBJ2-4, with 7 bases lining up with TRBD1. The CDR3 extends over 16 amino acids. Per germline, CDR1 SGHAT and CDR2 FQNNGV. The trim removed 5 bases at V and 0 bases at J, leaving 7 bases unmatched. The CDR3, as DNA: TGTGCCAGCAGCATGGCGACAGGGCTAGCCAAAAACATTCAGTACTTC. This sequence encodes CASSMATGLAKNIQYF.

The CDR3 loop reads CASSLSQGDSSYEQYF. CDR3 DNA: TGTGCCAGCAGTTTATCTCAGGGGGACAGCTCCTACGAGCAGTACTTC. The J gene is TRBJ2-7, the V gene TRBV27; 7 bases match TRBD1. V shed 0 bases, J shed 0 bases, and the junction held 5 bases outside the gene matches. Looked up from germline, CDR1 is MNHEY and CDR2 is SMNVEV (reference sequence). This CDR3 region has 16 residues.

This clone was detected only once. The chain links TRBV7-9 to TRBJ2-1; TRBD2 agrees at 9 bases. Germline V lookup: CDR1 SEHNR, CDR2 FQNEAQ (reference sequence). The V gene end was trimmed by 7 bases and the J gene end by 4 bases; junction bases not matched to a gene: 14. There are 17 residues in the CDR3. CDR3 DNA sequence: TGTGCCAGCACCCAAGCCGGGCGGCTAGCGGGGTACAATGAGCAGTTCTTC. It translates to CASTQAGRLAGYNEQFF.

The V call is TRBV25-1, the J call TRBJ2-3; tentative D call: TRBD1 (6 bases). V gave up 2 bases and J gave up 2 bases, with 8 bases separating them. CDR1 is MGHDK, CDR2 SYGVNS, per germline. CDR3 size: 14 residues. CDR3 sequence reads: CASSERDNTDTQYF. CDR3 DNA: TGTGCCAGCAGTGAAAGGGACAACACAGATACGCAGTATTTT.

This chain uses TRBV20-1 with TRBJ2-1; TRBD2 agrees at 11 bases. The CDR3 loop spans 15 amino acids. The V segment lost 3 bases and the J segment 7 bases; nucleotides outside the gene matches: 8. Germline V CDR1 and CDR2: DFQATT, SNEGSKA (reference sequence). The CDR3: CSASHSGGALNEQFF. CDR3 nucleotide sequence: TGCAGTGCTAGTCATAGCGGGGGGGCCTTGAATGAGCAGTTCTTC.

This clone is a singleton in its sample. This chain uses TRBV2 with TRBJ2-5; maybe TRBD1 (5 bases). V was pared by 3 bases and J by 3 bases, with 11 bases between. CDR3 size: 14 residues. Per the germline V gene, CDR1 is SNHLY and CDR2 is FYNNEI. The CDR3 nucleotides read TGTGCCAGCAGTGATAGACAGCCTAAAGAGACCCAGTACTTC. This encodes CASSDRQPKETQYF.